Shown below are 29 T cell receptor beta chains from a single sample sequenced in a study of cytomegalovirus exposure and HLA in healthy donors. PCR was performed using 60 Vbeta and 13 Jbeta primers. The assay was immunoSEQ multiplex PCR, and TCRdb's table has in-frame clones only and misses some. This table holds about 120,000 clones, around 66% found once. Sample: PBMCs. The source is a woman aged 40 to 55 in good health and CMV-seropositive.

This CDR3 reads CASMRGQIGADTQYF. The CDR3 nucleotides read TGTGCCAGCATGAGGGGGCAGATCGGCGCAGATACGCAGTATTTT. This sequence joins TRBV6-1 and TRBJ2-3; 7 positions match TRBD1. The J segment lost 4 bases and the V segment lost 7 bases, leaving 11 bases of the junction unmatched. Germline V gene lookup returns CDR1 MNHNS and CDR2 SASEGT. The CDR3 is 15 amino acids.

The chain uses TRBV5-1 and TRBJ2-3, with D possibly matching TRBD2 (5 bases). V lost 1 base and J lost 5, with 14 bases in between. Germline V gene lookup returns CDR1 SGHRS and CDR2 YFSETQ. The CDR3 loop spans 15 amino acids. CDR3 sequence (DNA): TGCGCCAGCAGCTTGTCTAGCCCCTCCGAAGATACGCAGTATTTT. It specifies CASSLSSPSEDTQYF. Filled out from reference TRBV5-1 and TRBJ2-3, the complete variable domain reads KAGVTQTPRYLIKTRGQQVTLSCSPISGHRSVSWYQQTPGQGLQFLFEYFSETQRNKGNFPGRFSGRQFSNSRSEMNVSTLELGDSALYLCASSLSSPSEDTQYFGPGTRLTVL.

In its sample, this clone was seen a few times. The chain employs TRBV4-1 and TRBJ1-4; D not certain. Germline assignment: CDR1 MGHRA and CDR2 YSYEKL. V shed 0 bases and J shed 6 bases, with 5 bases lying between them. The CDR3 runs to 13 residues. The CDR3 here is CASSQERDEKLFF. CDR3 DNA sequence: TGCGCCAGCAGCCAAGAGAGGGATGAAAAACTGTTTTTT.

This rearrangement joins TRBV10-2 to TRBJ2-7; no firm D call. CDR1 and CDR2 (germline): WSHSY, SAAADI. The ends were cut back, 2 bases at V and 0 bases at J, with 5 bases in the middle. CDR3 length: 13 amino acids. The DNA of the CDR3 is TGCGCCAGCAGTGAGATTAGCTCCTACGAGCAGTACTTC. Amino acid sequence: CASSEISSYEQYF.

The CDR3, as DNA: TGCGCCAGCACAGGTTCAGTGAACACTGAAGCTTTCTTT. This sequence encodes CASTGSVNTEAFF. This chain joins TRBV10-2 and TRBJ1-1; no reliable D call. V lost 7 bases and J lost 0, with 9 bases in between. Germline CDR1 and CDR2: WSHSY and SAAADI. The CDR3 has 13 amino acids.

The V gene is TRBV5-4, the J gene TRBJ2-3, with 8 bases lining up with TRBD2. Trimming at V came to 0 bases and at J to 2 bases, leaving 8 bases not matched to a gene. The CDR3 has 17 amino acids. Germline CDR1 SGHNT, CDR2 YYREEE (reference sequence). The CDR3 coding sequence is TGTGCCAGCAGCTTGGAAGGGGCGGGGGGAACCACAGATACGCAGTATTTT. Its protein product is CASSLEGAGGTTDTQYF.

The chain has TRBV5-1 and TRBJ1-2; possible D gene TRBD1, 5 bases. This CDR3 spans 11 amino acids. CDR1 is SGHRS, CDR2 YFSETQ, per germline. Trimming removed 4 bases from V and 10 bases from J, with 11 bases in between. DNA of the CDR3: TGCGCCAGCAGCCCAGGACAAACCTACACCTTC. This encodes CASSPGQTYTF. Full variable domain (missing parts from reference TRBV5-1 and TRBJ1-2): KAGVTQTPRYLIKTRGQQVTLSCSPISGHRSVSWYQQTPGQGLQFLFEYFSETQRNKGNFPGRFSGRQFSNSRSEMNVSTLELGDSALYLCASSPGQTYTFGSGTRLTVV.

This rearrangement joins TRBV28 to TRBJ2-5; D might be TRBD1 (7 bases). With the DNA end fitting TRBJ2-7 better, the J assignment may be wrong. This CDR3 is built from 17 residues. The germline CDR1 and CDR2 sequences are MDHEN and SYDVKM. The CDR3 nucleotides read TGTGCCAGCAGTTGGCGGGGAACAGGGGACTCTACCTACGAGCAGTACTTC. Its protein product is CASSWRGTGDSTYEQYF.

The V call is TRBV5-1, the J call TRBJ1-2; TRBD1 matches 7 bases. The CDR3 runs 15 residues. Losses at the gene ends were 3 bases for V and 0 bases for J; bases not matched to a gene: 5. Germline V gives CDR1 SGHRS, CDR2 YFSETQ. The CDR3 sequence is CASSSTGDANYGYTF. The CDR3 bases are TGCGCCAGCAGCTCAACAGGGGACGCTAACTATGGCTACACCTTC.

CDR3 sequence reads: CASSFGTGNTYGYTF. In nucleotides, the CDR3 is TGTGCCAGCAGTTTTGGGACAGGGAACACCTATGGCTACACCTTC. This chain connects TRBV6-5 to TRBJ1-2, with 9 bases identical to TRBD1. There are 15 residues in the CDR3. Germline CDR1 and CDR2: MNHEY and SVGAGI. Unmatched junction bases numbered 7, after V lost 4 bases and J lost 4 bases.

This clone has just a few counts. The CDR3, as DNA: TGTGCCAGCAGCCTAGGGCCGAGGACTGACGAGCAGTACTTC. This translates into CASSLGPRTDEQYF. This chain uses TRBV6-6 with TRBJ2-7; TRBD2 might be the D (5 bases). V gave up 6 bases and J gave up 5 bases, with 17 bases separating them. Germline CDR1 reads MNHNY; CDR2 reads SVGAGI (reference sequence). This CDR3 contains 14 residues.

V and J are TRBV25-1 and TRBJ1-6; D gene uncertain. The CDR3 extends over 15 amino acids. V was clipped by 3 bases and J by 0 bases, with 6 bases between them. CDR1 is MGHDK and CDR2 is SYGVNS in the germline V gene. The CDR3 protein is CASSDLSSYNSPLHF. The DNA of the CDR3 is TGTGCCAGCAGTGACCTGAGCTCCTATAATTCACCCCTCCACTTT. The entire variable domain, with the rest obtained from reference TRBV25-1 and TRBJ1-6, is as follows: EADIYQTPRYLVIGTGKKITLECSQTMGHDKMYWYQQDPGMELHLIHYSYGVNSTEKGDLSSESTVSRIRTEHFPLTLESARPSHTSQYLCASSDLSSYNSPLHFGNGTRLTVT.

The gene calls are TRBV10-2 and TRBJ2-7; 8 positions agree with TRBD2. The CDR3 has 15 residues. V lost 2 bases to trimming and J lost 0 bases; unmatched junction nucleotides: 3. Germline values: CDR1 WSHSY, CDR2 SAAADI. The CDR3 region is CASSEKGTSSYEQYF. The DNA for the CDR3 is TGCGCCAGCAGTGAGAAAGGGACTAGCTCCTACGAGCAGTACTTC.

A remark on this clone: One end of the junction varies from germline; a read error may be responsible. The chain employs TRBV7-7 and TRBJ2-3; a possible D gene is TRBD1 (6 bases). The CDR3 covers 13 residues. Per the germline V gene, CDR1 is SSHAT and CDR2 is FNYEAQ (reference sequence). The CDR3 protein is CASSSDRSDTQYF. CDR3 nucleotide sequence: TGTGCTAGCAGCTCGGACAGATCAGATACGCAGTATTTT.

The chain has TRBV7-9 and TRBJ2-7; D is undetermined. CDR1 and CDR2 from the germline V gene are SEHNR and FQNEAQ (reference sequence). V shed 1 base and J shed 3 bases, with 4 bases lying between them. This CDR3 comprises 12 residues. The CDR3 loop reads CASSLGVYEQYF. The DNA for the CDR3 is TGTGCCAGCAGCTTAGGAGTCTACGAGCAGTACTTC.

The rearrangement joins TRBV10-3 to TRBJ2-1; 9 bases fit TRBD2. V was pared by 2 bases and J by 7 bases, with 6 bases of the junction left unmatched. CDR1 is ENHRY and CDR2 is SYGVKD in the germline V gene. This CDR3 has 15 amino acids. The CDR3 DNA follows: TGTGCCATCAGTGAGGAAATAGCGGGGGCGAATGAGCAGTTCTTC. Its protein product is CAISEEIAGANEQFF.

There are a few counts of this clone. This chain uses TRBV19 with TRBJ2-1; TRBD1 matches 10 bases. Per germline, CDR1 LNHDA and CDR2 SQIVND (reference sequence). This CDR3 region has 18 residues. V trimming: 6 bases; J trimming: 2 bases; junction bases outside the gene matches: 13. The CDR3 sequence: CASRPGQGPTYAYNEQFF. In DNA form, the CDR3 reads TGTGCCAGTAGGCCGGGACAGGGGCCTACCTACGCCTACAATGAGCAGTTCTTC.

The CDR3 nucleotides are TGTGCCAGCAGCTTAGGAGGGACAGGGGGCTCCACCGGGGAGCTGTTTTTT. Protein: CASSLGGTGGSTGELFF. The genes are TRBV11-3 and TRBJ2-2; 12 bases map to TRBD1. This CDR3 spans 17 amino acids. Germline V gene lookup returns CDR1 SGHNT and CDR2 YENEEA. V lost 1 base and J lost 4; bases outside the gene matches: 4.

This clone was seen only a few times. One junction end disagrees with the germline gene, perhaps due to a read error. The chain has TRBV7-9 and TRBJ1-2; D gene unclear. CDR1 is SEHNR, CDR2 FQNEAQ, per germline (reference sequence). This CDR3 is built from 13 residues. The CDR3, as DNA: TGTTCCAGCAGCTTAGCGCAGGACTATGGCTACACCTTC. Protein: CSSSLAQDYGYTF.

The chain links TRBV5-1 to TRBJ2-7; the D is unclear. CDR1 is SGHRS and CDR2 is YFSETQ in the germline V gene. This CDR3 has 14 residues. The V gene lost 4 bases and the J gene lost 4 bases, with 15 bases spanning the gap. The CDR3 region has the DNA TGCGCCAGCAGCCCTCGATTCAGTGGTTACGAGCAGTACTTC. Residues: CASSPRFSGYEQYF. Variable domain in full (rest from reference TRBV5-1 and TRBJ2-7): KAGVTQTPRYLIKTRGQQVTLSCSPISGHRSVSWYQQTPGQGLQFLFEYFSETQRNKGNFPGRFSGRQFSNSRSEMNVSTLELGDSALYLCASSPRFSGYEQYFGPGTRLTVT.

There are a few counts of this clone. The chain links TRBV9 to TRBJ1-3; D is perhaps TRBD1 (5 bases). Germline lookup yields CDR1 SGDLS and CDR2 YYNGEE. V lost 4 bases, J lost 0 bases, and 11 bases lay in between. The CDR3 covers 15 residues. CDR3 sequence: CASSPGGVSGNTIYF. In DNA form, the CDR3 reads TGTGCCAGCAGCCCCGGGGGGGTCTCTGGAAACACCATATATTTT. Full variable domain (remainder filled in from reference TRBV9 and TRBJ1-3): DSGVTQTPKHLITATGQRVTLRCSPRSGDLSVYWYQQSLDQGLQFLIQYYNGEERAKGNILERFSAQQFPDLHSELNLSSLELGDSALYFCASSPGGVSGNTIYFGEGSWLTVV.

V and J are TRBV7-8 and TRBJ1-6; TRBD1 matches at 8 bases. Per germline, CDR1 SGHVS and CDR2 FQNEAQ. The V gene end was trimmed by 1 base and the J gene end by 5 bases; junction bases not matched to a gene: 1. The CDR3 length is 15 residues. The CDR3 protein is CASSLEDRDNSPLHF. The CDR3 nucleotides read TGTGCCAGCAGCTTAGAGGACAGGGATAATTCACCCCTCCACTTT.

This chain uses TRBV30 with TRBJ1-2, with TRBD1 matching 7 bases. In germline, CDR1 is GTSNPN, CDR2 SVGIG (reference sequence). This CDR3 has 13 residues. Losses at the gene ends were 6 bases for V and 1 base for J; bases not matched to a gene: 5. The CDR3 loop reads CACPRGINYGYTF. DNA of the CDR3: TGTGCCTGTCCCAGGGGGATTAACTATGGCTACACCTTC. Full variable domain (outside the CDR3, taken from reference TRBV30 and TRBJ1-2): SQTIHQWPATLVQPVGSPLSLECTVEGTSNPNLYWYRQAAGRGLQLLFYSVGIGQISSEVPQNLSASRPQDRQFILSSKKLLLSDSGFYLCACPRGINYGYTFGSGTRLTVV.

This chain links TRBV19 with TRBJ1-1; D not resolved. Looked up from germline, CDR1 is LNHDA and CDR2 is SQIVND (reference sequence). This CDR3 spans 14 amino acids. With 1 base removed from V and 3 bases from J, the gap between germline ends came to 9 bases. CDR3 coding DNA: TGTGCCAGTAGTATAGGAGGCGGATACACTGAAGCTTTCTTT. Protein: CASSIGGGYTEAFF.

This chain joins TRBV19 and TRBJ2-7; D may be TRBD1 (6 bases). Germline-derived CDR1 and CDR2 are LNHDA and SQIVND (reference sequence). Trimming removed 7 bases at V and 3 bases at J, with 16 bases between. This CDR3 spans 14 amino acids. This CDR3 reads CASNQGPLSYEQYF. In nucleotides, the CDR3 is TGTGCCAGTAACCAGGGGCCTCTAAGCTACGAGCAGTACTTC.

This chain uses TRBV7-8 with TRBJ2-7; TRBD1 matches 9 bases. Germline assignment: CDR1 SGHVS and CDR2 FQNEAQ. The V and J ends lost 5 bases and 3 bases, in that order; junction bases with no gene match: 5. CDR3 size: 14 residues. The CDR3 DNA is TGTGCCAGCAGCCGACCGGGACAGGGCTACGAGCAGTACTTC. Amino acids: CASSRPGQGYEQYF.

This chain joins TRBV5-6 and TRBJ2-1, with 10 bases aligning to TRBD2. Trimming at V came to 2 bases and at J to 6 bases, leaving 5 bases not matched to a gene. This CDR3 spans 15 amino acids. Germline CDR1 and CDR2: SGHDT and YYEEEE. The CDR3 reads CASSLAGGVGNEQFF. The CDR3 nucleotides are TGTGCCAGCAGCTTAGCGGGAGGGGTCGGCAATGAGCAGTTCTTC.

This clone has a handful of counts. This chain uses TRBV28 with TRBJ2-5; a possible D gene is TRBD1 (6 bases). V lost 2 bases to trimming and J lost 1 base, with 14 bases between them. CDR1 and CDR2 (germline): MDHEN, SYDVKM. The CDR3 spans 16 residues. CDR3 residues: CASSLRPTGPQETQYF. The CDR3 DNA sequence: TGTGCCAGCAGTTTACGCCCGACAGGCCCCCAAGAGACCCAGTACTTC.

The chain uses TRBV7-2 and TRBJ2-1, with 13 bases identical to TRBD2. V gave up 6 bases and J gave up 8 bases; unmatched junction bases: 4. Germline CDR1 reads SGHTA; CDR2 reads FQGNSA. The CDR3 spans 14 residues. CDR3 DNA sequence: TGTGCCAGCAGTTACGGACTAGCGGGGGATGAGCAGTTCTTC. As protein: CASSYGLAGDEQFF.